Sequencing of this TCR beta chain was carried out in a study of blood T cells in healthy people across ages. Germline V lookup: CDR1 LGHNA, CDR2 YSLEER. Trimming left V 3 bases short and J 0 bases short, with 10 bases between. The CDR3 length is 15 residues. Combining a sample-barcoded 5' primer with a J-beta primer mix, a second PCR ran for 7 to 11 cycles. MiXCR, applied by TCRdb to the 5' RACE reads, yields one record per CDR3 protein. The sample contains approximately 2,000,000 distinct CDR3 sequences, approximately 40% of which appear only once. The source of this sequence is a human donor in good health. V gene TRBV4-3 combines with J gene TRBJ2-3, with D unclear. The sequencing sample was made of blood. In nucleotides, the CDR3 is TGCGCCAGCAGCCAGGACCACTACAGCACAGATACGCAGTATTTT. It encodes CASSQDHYSTDTQYF.